Following are 22 T cell receptor beta chains from one sample sequenced in a study of cytomegalovirus exposure and HLA in healthy donors. Assay: immunoSEQ multiplex PCR; the TCRdb copy retains only in-frame clones and omits some. Counted here are 65,000 to 75,000 clones, over 95% occurring once; the ten biggest clones make up about 4.6%. Input material: PBMCs. These receptors all come from a young woman in good health and CMV-seropositive.

In its sample, this clone was seen a few times. The J gene is TRBJ1-2, the V gene TRBV27; 8 bases map to TRBD1. Germline trimming cut 5 bases from V and 8 bases from J; bases unmatched to any gene: 4. There are 12 residues in the CDR3. Germline V gives CDR1 MNHEY, CDR2 SMNVEV (reference sequence). The CDR3 region is CASSPDRVGYTF. The CDR3 region has the DNA TGTGCCAGCAGTCCGGACAGGGTGGGCTACACCTTC.

The chain combines TRBV27 with TRBJ2-7; 7 bases fit TRBD2. Germline lookup yields CDR1 MNHEY and CDR2 SMNVEV (reference sequence). The CDR3 sequence is 15 residues long. V lost 6 bases, J lost 3 bases, and 11 bases stayed unmatched. In DNA, the CDR3 is TGTGCCAGCAGCCTCGCCGGGACTACCCTCTACGAGCAGTACTTC. As protein: CASSLAGTTLYEQYF.

The J gene is TRBJ2-7, the V gene TRBV28, with TRBD1 matching over 9 bases. The CDR3 has 15 residues. Trimming took 7 bases from V and 5 from J; bases not matched to a gene: 12. CDR1 MDHEN and CDR2 SYDVKM come from the germline V gene. For the CDR3, the DNA is TGTGCCAGCAAAACCCAGGACAGGGGAAGGAACGAGCAGTACTTC. As protein: CASKTQDRGRNEQYF. Using reference TRBV28 and TRBJ2-7 for the parts outside the CDR3, the full variable domain is DVKVTQSSRYLVKRTGEKVFLECVQDMDHENMFWYRQDPGLGLRLIYFSYDVKMKEKGDIPEGYSVSREKKERFSLILESASTNQTSMYLCASKTQDRGRNEQYFGPGTRLTVT.

The chain is built from TRBV5-8 and TRBJ2-7, with 11 bases lining up with TRBD2. This CDR3 is 18 amino acids long. With 0 bases clipped from V and 5 bases from J, the junction kept 13 bases outside the gene matches. The germline CDR1 and CDR2 sequences are SGHTS and YDEGEE. The CDR3 spells CASSLAGTSGAIIHEQYF. The DNA for the CDR3 is TGTGCCAGCAGCTTGGCCGGGACTAGCGGAGCCATAATCCACGAGCAGTACTTC. Filled out from reference TRBV5-8 and TRBJ2-7, the complete variable domain reads EAGVTQSPTHLIKTRGQQATLRCSPISGHTSVYWYQQALGLGLQFLLWYDEGEERNRGNFPPRFSGRQFPNYSSELNVNALELEDSALYLCASSLAGTSGAIIHEQYFGPGTRLTVT.

The V gene is TRBV28, the J gene TRBJ2-3; 9 bases align to TRBD2. With V trimmed by 5 bases and J by 0 bases, 6 bases remained unmatched. The length of the CDR3 is 16 residues. Per the germline V gene, CDR1 is MDHEN and CDR2 is SYDVKM. The CDR3 DNA sequence: TGTGCCAGCAGTCCGACCACTAGCGGGAGCACAGATACGCAGTATTTT. Translated: CASSPTTSGSTDTQYF.

This chain links TRBV7-3 with TRBJ2-2; maybe TRBD2 (5 bases). The CDR3 contains 15 residues. Germline V gene data show CDR1 as SGHTA and CDR2 as FQGTGA. Trimming stripped 5 bases from V and 4 bases from J, with 14 bases between. CDR3 sequence: CASSPEGRPTGELFF. The DNA for the CDR3 is TGTGCCAGCAGCCCAGAGGGCAGGCCCACCGGGGAGCTGTTTTTT.

The chain couples TRBV27 to TRBJ2-7; no definite D call. The CDR3 is 16 residues long. Per the germline V gene, CDR1 is MNHEY and CDR2 is SMNVEV (reference sequence). Trimming removed 3 bases from V and 4 bases from J, with 19 bases in between. CDR3 nucleotide sequence: TGTGCCAGCAGTTTTTTTTCCCCTACCGGAGCTTACGAGCAGTACTTC. Amino acids: CASSFFSPTGAYEQYF.

The chain links TRBV27 to TRBJ2-1, with D unresolved. The germline V and J ends were trimmed by 5 bases and 5 bases, with 4 bases remaining between them. Germline loops: CDR1 MNHEY, CDR2 SMNVEV (reference sequence). CDR3 length: 11 amino acids. The DNA for the CDR3 is TGTGCCAGCAGTCGCGACAATGAGCAGTTCTTC. Its translation is CASSRDNEQFF.

This chain uses TRBV27 with TRBJ2-6; maybe TRBD2 (5 bases). Germline lookup yields CDR1 MNHEY and CDR2 SMNVEV (reference sequence). The CDR3 extends over 16 amino acids. The germline V and J ends were trimmed by 0 bases and 2 bases, with 8 bases remaining between them. CDR3 DNA: TGTGCCAGCAGTTTATCCACTAGAGCTGGGGCCAACGTCCTGACTTTC. This encodes CASSLSTRAGANVLTF.

This clone is a singleton in its sample. The CDR3 spells CASSYSSGGTQETQYF. The CDR3 DNA sequence: TGTGCCAGCAGTTACTCCTCCGGGGGAACACAAGAGACCCAGTACTTC. The chain recombines TRBV6-6 with TRBJ2-5; a possible D gene is TRBD2 (6 bases). Per the germline V gene, CDR1 is MNHNY and CDR2 is SVGAGI (reference sequence). The CDR3 has 16 amino acids. V lost 0 bases and J lost 2, with 13 bases in between.

The genes are TRBV19 and TRBJ2-1; weak D call: TRBD1 (5 bases). This CDR3 is 13 amino acids long. V lost 3 bases and J lost 6, with 9 bases in between. The germline V gene has CDR1 LNHDA and CDR2 SQIVND (reference sequence). This CDR3 is CASSITRVNEQFF. The CDR3 DNA reads TGTGCCAGTAGTATCACCAGGGTCAATGAGCAGTTCTTC.

The chain links TRBV27 to TRBJ2-3, with 7 nucleotides matching TRBD2. V dropped 2 bases and J dropped 0; count of bases not matched to a gene: 8. The CDR3 spans 17 residues. Germline CDR1 is MNHEY and CDR2 is SMNVEV (reference sequence). CDR3 coding DNA: TGTGCCAGCAGTTTACTGCGACTAGCAGATAGCACAGATACGCAGTATTTT. Protein product: CASSLLRLADSTDTQYF.

This clone was seen a handful of times. J is TRBJ2-5 and V is TRBV5-1; tentative D call: TRBD2 (5 bases). V gave up 0 bases and J gave up 2 bases, with 11 bases separating them. CDR1 and CDR2 from the germline V gene are SGHRS and YFSETQ. The length of the CDR3 is 15 residues. As DNA, the CDR3 is TGCGCCAGCAGCTTGGTAATAGGGAGTCAAGAGACCCAGTACTTC. Amino acids: CASSLVIGSQETQYF.

The J gene is TRBJ2-7, the V gene TRBV30, with 7 bases matching TRBD2. CDR1 GTSNPN and CDR2 SVGIG come from the germline V gene (reference sequence). J lost 7 bases, V lost 2 bases, and 11 bases had no gene match. The CDR3 totals 14 residues. The CDR3 spells CAWSKSRAGGEQYF. In DNA form, the CDR3 reads TGTGCCTGGAGTAAGTCCCGGGCCGGGGGGGAGCAGTACTTC.

CDR3 in amino acids: CATSRDTTRDTIYF. The CDR3 DNA reads TGTGCCACCAGCAGAGATACTACGCGGGACACCATATATTTT. This chain joins TRBV15 and TRBJ1-3; D is unresolved. The V end was cut by 0 bases, the J end by 8 bases, with 11 bases between. CDR3 length: 14 residues. CDR1 and CDR2 from the germline V gene are LNHNV and YYDKDF (reference sequence).

The gene calls are TRBV2 and TRBJ2-1; a possible D gene is TRBD1 (6 bases). CDR3 size: 11 residues. Germline lookup yields CDR1 SNHLY and CDR2 FYNNEI. The V and J ends lost 7 bases and 9 bases respectively, with 10 bases between them. The CDR3 sequence: CASTTGIEQFF. The DNA for the CDR3 is TGTGCCAGCACCACAGGGATTGAGCAGTTCTTC.

V is TRBV7-3 and J is TRBJ1-1, with D unresolved. CDR1 is SGHTA, CDR2 FQGTGA, per germline. The CDR3 is 13 residues long. V was trimmed by 5 bases and J by 1 base, leaving 8 bases between them. The CDR3 sequence is CASSIYQNTEAFF. The CDR3 DNA reads as TGTGCCAGCAGCATCTACCAGAACACTGAAGCTTTCTTT.

V gene TRBV18 combines with J gene TRBJ2-5; a weak D match, TRBD1 (6 bases). V lost 4 bases and J lost 1, with 7 bases in between. This CDR3 contains 13 residues. In germline, CDR1 is KGHSH, CDR2 LQKENI. This chain's CDR3 is CASSRDTQETQYF. CDR3 DNA sequence: TGTGCCAGCTCACGGGACACCCAAGAGACCCAGTACTTC.

In this sample, this clone turned up once. A read error may account for a junction end that differs from germline. The chain recombines TRBV7-9 with TRBJ2-2; TRBD2 is a possible D gene (5 bases). This CDR3 spans 17 amino acids. CDR1 and CDR2 from the germline V gene are SEHNR and FQNEAQ (reference sequence). The CDR3 protein is CASSLDWGASNTGELFF. Here the CDR3 DNA reads TGTGCCAGCAGTTTAGACTGGGGAGCCTCGAACACCGGGGAGCTGTTTTTT. The entire variable domain, with the rest obtained from reference TRBV7-9 and TRBJ2-2, is as follows: DTGVSQNPRHKITKRGQNVTFRCDPISEHNRLYWYRQTLGQGPEFLTYFQNEAQLEKSRLLSDRFSAERPKGSFSTLEIQRTEQGDSAMYLCASSLDWGASNTGELFFGEGSRLTVL.

This chain connects TRBV4-2 to TRBJ2-1; 7 nucleotides align to TRBD2. The CDR3 runs 18 residues. The junction had 12 bases not matched to a gene; V was cut back by 0 bases and J by 4 bases. Germline assignment: CDR1 LGHNA and CDR2 YNFKEQ. The chain's CDR3 is CASSQDFNLLAVYNEQFF. The CDR3 DNA is TGTGCCAGCAGCCAAGATTTTAATCTTCTAGCGGTTTACAATGAGCAGTTCTTC.

V and J are TRBV9 and TRBJ2-3; D may be TRBD2 (6 bases). The germline CDR1 and CDR2 sequences are SGDLS and YYNGEE. The CDR3 has 14 residues. V lost 5 bases, J lost 2 bases, and 12 bases lay in between. The CDR3 coding sequence is TGTGCCAGCAGTCTCGGGACTCCCACAGATACGCAGTATTTT. Translated: CASSLGTPTDTQYF.

The rearrangement links TRBV18 to TRBJ2-7, with D possibly matching TRBD1 (6 bases). The germline CDR1 and CDR2 sequences are KGHSH and LQKENI. The CDR3 is made up of 18 amino acids. The ends were cut back, 3 bases at V and 0 bases at J, with 21 bases in the middle. CDR3 nucleotides: TGTGCCAGCTCACCGAATATAAACCGACAGGCTAGCTCCTACGAGCAGTACTTC. It is translated as CASSPNINRQASSYEQYF.